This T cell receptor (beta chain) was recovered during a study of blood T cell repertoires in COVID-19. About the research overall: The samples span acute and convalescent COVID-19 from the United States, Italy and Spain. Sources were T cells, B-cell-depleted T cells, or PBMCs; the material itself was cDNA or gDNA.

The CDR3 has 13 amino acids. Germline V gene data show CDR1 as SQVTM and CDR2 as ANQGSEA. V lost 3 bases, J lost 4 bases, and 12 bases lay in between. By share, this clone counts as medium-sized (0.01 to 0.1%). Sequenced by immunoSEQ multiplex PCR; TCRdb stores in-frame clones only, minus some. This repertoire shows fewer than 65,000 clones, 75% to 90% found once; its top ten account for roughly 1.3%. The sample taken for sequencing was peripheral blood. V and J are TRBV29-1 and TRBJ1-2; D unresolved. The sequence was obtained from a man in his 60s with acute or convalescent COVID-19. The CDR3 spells CSVDSSTAYGYTF. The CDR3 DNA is TGCAGCGTTGATAGCTCCACCGCCTATGGCTACACCTTC.